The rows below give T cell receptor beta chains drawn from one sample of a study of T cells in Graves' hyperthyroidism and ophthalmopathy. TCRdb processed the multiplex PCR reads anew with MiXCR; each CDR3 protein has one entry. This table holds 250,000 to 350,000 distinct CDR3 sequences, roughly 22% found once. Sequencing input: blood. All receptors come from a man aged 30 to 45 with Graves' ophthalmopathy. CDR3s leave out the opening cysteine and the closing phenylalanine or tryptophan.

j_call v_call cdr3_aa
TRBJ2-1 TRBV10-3 AISESASGRARSYNEQF
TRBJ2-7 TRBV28 ASSITGTGVNEQY
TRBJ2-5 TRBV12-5 ASGTGLEETQY
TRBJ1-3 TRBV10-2 ASSYSTPRGALGNTIY
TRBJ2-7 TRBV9 ASSVAVAGPYEQY
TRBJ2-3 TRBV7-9 ASSLRDTSGDTQY
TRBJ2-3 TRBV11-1 ASSFGRNTQY
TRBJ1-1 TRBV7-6 ASSSTAGVNTEAF
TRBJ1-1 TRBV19 ASSHEDRLNTEAF
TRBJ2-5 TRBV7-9 ASSLSVWETQY
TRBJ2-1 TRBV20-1 SAIREKFMYNEQF
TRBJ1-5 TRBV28 ASSYGGRNQPQH
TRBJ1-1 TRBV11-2 ASSPNGGADTEAF
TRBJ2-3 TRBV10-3 AIPPPTSGSTDTQY
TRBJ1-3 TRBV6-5 ASSYRVGTGNTIY
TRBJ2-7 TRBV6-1 ASKIAGGFQSTTTWQY
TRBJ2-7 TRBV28 ASSRGMYYEQY
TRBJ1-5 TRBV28 ASSLGGASNQPQH
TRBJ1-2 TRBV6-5 ASSYSIVRGYT
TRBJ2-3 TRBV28 ASSVSEVLTDTQY
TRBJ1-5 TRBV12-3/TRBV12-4 ASSLAAGNQPQH
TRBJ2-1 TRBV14 ASSQERTGGHEQF
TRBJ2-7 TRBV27 ASGGAREQY
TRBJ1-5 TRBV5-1 ASSRGTASNQPQH
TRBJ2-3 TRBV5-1 ASSLLQSTDTQY
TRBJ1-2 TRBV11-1 ASSQGLKDT
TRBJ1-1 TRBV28 ASSRTGDLNTEAF
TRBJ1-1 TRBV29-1 SFEEQGKTAF
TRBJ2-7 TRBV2 ASSTSRGISYEQY
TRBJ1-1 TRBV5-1 ASSLEGQSNTEAF
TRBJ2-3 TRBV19 ASSKTSGLRPDTQY
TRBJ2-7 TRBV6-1 ASSSRGTSGSAYEQY
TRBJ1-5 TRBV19 ASTRGGNQPQH
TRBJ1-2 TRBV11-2 ASSLGGYRGLPLEGYT
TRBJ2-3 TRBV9 ASSATGDTQY
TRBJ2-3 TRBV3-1 ASSQEGLAGGHTDTQY
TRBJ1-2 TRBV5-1 ASSLEHTYGYT
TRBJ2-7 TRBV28 ASSATGGAYHEQY
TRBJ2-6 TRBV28 ASSLKAAGANVLT
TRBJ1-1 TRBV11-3 ASSLDRGWNTEAF
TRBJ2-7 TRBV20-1 GAGTSSSYEQY
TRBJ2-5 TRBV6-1 ASRSRGLAGETQY
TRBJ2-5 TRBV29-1 SVEGTSGRAGETQY
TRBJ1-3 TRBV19 ASSIDYGTLGHTIY
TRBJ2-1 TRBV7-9 ASSLSLAYDEQF